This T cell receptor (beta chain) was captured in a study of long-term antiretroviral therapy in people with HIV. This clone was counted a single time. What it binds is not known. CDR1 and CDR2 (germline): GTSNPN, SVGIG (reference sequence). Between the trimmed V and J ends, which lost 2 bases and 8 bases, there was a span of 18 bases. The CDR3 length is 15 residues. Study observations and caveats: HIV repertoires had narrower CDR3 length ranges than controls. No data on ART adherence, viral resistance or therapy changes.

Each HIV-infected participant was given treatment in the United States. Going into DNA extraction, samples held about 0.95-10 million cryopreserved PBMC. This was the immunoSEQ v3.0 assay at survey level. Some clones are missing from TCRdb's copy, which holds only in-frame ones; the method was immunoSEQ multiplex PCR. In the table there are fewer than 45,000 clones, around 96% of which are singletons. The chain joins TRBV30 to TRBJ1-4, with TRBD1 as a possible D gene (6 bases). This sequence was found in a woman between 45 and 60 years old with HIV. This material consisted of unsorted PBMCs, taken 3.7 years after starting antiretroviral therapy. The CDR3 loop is CAWSFGLGAAEKLFF. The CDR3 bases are TGTGCCTGGAGTTTTGGACTGGGGGCGGCGGAAAAACTGTTTTTT.